Listed here are 17 T cell receptor beta chains from one sample, sequenced in a study of CD8+ T cells in alopecia areata. Isolated RNA was reverse transcribed into cDNA used as the sequencing template. Data came from immunoSEQ multiplex PCR; TCRdb stores just in-frame clones and leaves some out. The table lists about 19,000 clones, roughly 60% of them singletons, with about 4.9% in the top ten. In a group of a few patients, CD4+ cells were sorted into CD25+CD127- cells. Sequencing was performed on CD4+ Tregs sorted from blood. Every receptor here comes from a human donor with alopecia areata.

CDR3 in DNA: TGTGCCAGCAGGAGACAGGGGTGGGGAAACACTGAAGCTTTCTTT. It encodes CASRRQGWGNTEAFF. The chain links TRBV6-5 to TRBJ1-1; 8 bases match TRBD1. V gave up 6 bases and J gave up 2 bases; unmatched junction bases: 8. This CDR3 region has 15 residues. In germline, CDR1 is MNHEY, CDR2 SVGAGI.

This chain joins TRBV14 and TRBJ2-1; 13 bases map to TRBD2. The V gene end was trimmed by 4 bases and the J gene end by 15 bases; junction bases not matched to a gene: 9. CDR1 and CDR2 from the germline V gene are SGHDN and FVKESK. This CDR3 contains 14 residues. The CDR3 region has the DNA TGTGCCAGCAGCCCTCGGACTAGCGGGAGTATTCGGTTCTTC. Its protein product is CASSPRTSGSIRFF. Using reference TRBV14 and TRBJ2-1 for the parts outside the CDR3, the full variable domain is EAGVTQFPSHSVIEKGQTVTLRCDPISGHDNLYWYRRVMGKEIKFLLHFVKESKQDESGMPNNRFLAERTGGTYSTLKVQPAELEDSGVYFCASSPRTSGSIRFFGPGTRLTVL.

V and J are TRBV6-1 and TRBJ1-1; no clear D gene. This CDR3 has 17 residues. Trimming cost V 4 bases and J 10 bases, with 28 bases left between them. The germline V gene encodes CDR1 MNHNS and CDR2 SASEGT. The CDR3 sequence is CASSGAGSTIGRGGAFF. The DNA for the CDR3 is TGTGCCAGCAGTGGGGCAGGCTCAACCATTGGGCGAGGTGGAGCTTTCTTT.

V and J are TRBV5-4 and TRBJ2-3; 13 bases agree with TRBD2. V was clipped by 5 bases and J by 7 bases; unmatched bases: 4. Germline loops: CDR1 SGHNT, CDR2 YYREEE (reference sequence). The CDR3 is 14 residues long. In nucleotides, the CDR3 is TGTGCCAGCAGACTAGCGGGGGGGCAAAATACGCAGTATTTT. Protein product: CASRLAGGQNTQYF.

This chain joins TRBV6-5 and TRBJ2-3; D call uncertain. Trimming removed 2 bases at V and 7 bases at J, with 7 bases between. Germline V gene data show CDR1 as MNHEY and CDR2 as SVGAGI. This CDR3 region has 12 residues. CDR3 in amino acids: CASSYPDNTQYF. The CDR3 DNA reads TGTGCCAGCAGTTACCCTGACAATACGCAGTATTTT.

The chain uses TRBV28 and TRBJ2-5; D is ambiguous. The DNA matches TRBJ2-7 better at its end, which makes the J call doubtful. From germline, CDR1 is MDHEN and CDR2 SYDVKM. The CDR3 consists of 13 residues. The CDR3 spells CASSLFQSYEQYF. The CDR3 DNA follows: TGTGCCAGCAGTTTATTCCAAAGTTACGAGCAGTACTTC.

This clone was observed a few times. V is TRBV2 and J is TRBJ2-1; D is uncertain. Deletions cut 8 bases from V and 2 bases from J, with 4 bases between. Germline CDR1 is SNHLY and CDR2 is FYNNEI. The CDR3 has 11 residues. This CDR3 reads CASAPYNEQFF. Written as DNA, the CDR3 is TGTGCCAGCGCCCCCTACAATGAGCAGTTCTTC.

V is TRBV6-6 and J is TRBJ1-1, with D maybe TRBD1 (6 bases). The CDR3 sequence is 13 residues long. The germline V gene has CDR1 MNHNY and CDR2 SVGAGI (reference sequence). With 6 bases removed from V and 4 bases from J, the gap between germline ends came to 12 bases. CDR3 nucleotides: TGTGCCAGCAGCCTTGAAGGGGGCACTGAAGCTTTCTTT. Translation: CASSLEGGTEAFF.

This rearrangement joins TRBV7-9 to TRBJ2-5, with TRBD2 matching over 8 bases. The germline gives CDR1 SEHNR, CDR2 FQNEAQ (reference sequence). J gave up 4 bases and V 5 bases, and 9 bases lay outside the gene matches. CDR3 length: 15 residues. In DNA form, the CDR3 reads TGTGCCAGCAGCCCCGGGGCTAGCGGGCTAGAGACCCAGTACTTC. Its protein is CASSPGASGLETQYF. The variable domain in full, with the rest retrieved from reference TRBV7-9 and TRBJ2-5, is DTGVSQNPRHKITKRGQNVTFRCDPISEHNRLYWYRQTLGQGPEFLTYFQNEAQLEKSRLLSDRFSAERPKGSFSTLEIQRTEQGDSAMYLCASSPGASGLETQYFGPGTRLLVL.

The gene calls are TRBV6-6 and TRBJ2-7; no definite D call. Germline CDR1 MNHNY, CDR2 SVGAGI (reference sequence). This CDR3 spans 12 amino acids. The V end was cut by 10 bases, the J end by 3 bases, with 13 bases between. This CDR3 is CATRTVGYEQYF. The CDR3 DNA follows: TGTGCCACCAGGACGGTGGGCTACGAGCAGTACTTC.

The chain links TRBV6-6 to TRBJ1-5; D gene ambiguous. CDR3 length: 14 amino acids. The V end lost 2 bases, the J end lost 11 bases, and 16 bases lay between the germline ends. From germline, CDR1 is MNHNY and CDR2 SVGAGI (reference sequence). Written as DNA, the CDR3 is TGTGCCAGCAGTTACCCACGAATGTGGGAAACCCAGCATTTT. Protein: CASSYPRMWETQHF.

The rearrangement links TRBV5-1 to TRBJ2-2, with D perhaps matching TRBD1 or TRBD2 (5 bases each). CDR3 length equals 17 residues. Trimming left V 6 bases short and J 0 bases short, with 18 bases between. Germline values: CDR1 SGHRS, CDR2 YFSETQ. CDR3 protein: CASTHRIGTANTGELFF. The CDR3 region has the DNA TGCGCCAGCACCCACCGGATAGGGACGGCGAACACCGGGGAGCTGTTTTTT.

The chain links TRBV6-1 to TRBJ2-2; 11 bases fit TRBD1. V lost 6 bases to trimming and J lost 3 bases; unmatched junction nucleotides: 0. Germline assignment: CDR1 MNHNS and CDR2 SASEGT. This CDR3 has 14 residues. The CDR3 here is CASRDRGHTGELFF. The DNA of the CDR3 is TGTGCCAGCAGGGACAGGGGGCACACCGGGGAGCTGTTTTTT.

In this sample, this clone turned up once. This chain connects TRBV7-9 to TRBJ1-6; no firm D call. This CDR3 has 13 amino acids. In germline, CDR1 is SEHNR, CDR2 FQNEAQ (reference sequence). Between the trimmed V and J ends, which lost 4 bases and 11 bases, there was a span of 12 bases. The CDR3 spells CASSSSDRTPLHF. The CDR3 DNA follows: TGTGCCAGCAGCTCTTCGGACCGTACACCCCTCCACTTT.

This chain joins TRBV28 and TRBJ2-7; no clear D. The ends were cut back, 2 bases at V and 6 bases at J, with 23 bases in the middle. Germline-derived CDR1 and CDR2 are MDHEN and SYDVKM. CDR3 length: 17 residues. As DNA, the CDR3 is TGTGCCAGCAGTTTAGGCCCCCCCGGGCCGTCGAACTGCGAGCAGTACTTC. Encoded protein: CASSLGPPGPSNCEQYF.

V is TRBV10-2 and J is TRBJ1-1; tentative D call: TRBD1 (5 bases). CDR3 length equals 13 residues. Between the trimmed V and J ends, which lost 1 base and 7 bases, there was a span of 10 bases. Looked up from germline, CDR1 is WSHSY and CDR2 is SAAADI. The CDR3 sequence is CASSELGLGEAFF. In DNA, the CDR3 is TGCGCCAGCAGTGAGTTGGGACTAGGTGAAGCTTTCTTT.

This clone was counted once. The V and J genes are TRBV30 and TRBJ2-6, with D unresolved. The germline V and J ends were trimmed by 5 bases and 0 bases, with 8 bases remaining between them. CDR3 size: 14 residues. Germline CDR1 and CDR2: GTSNPN and SVGIG (reference sequence). This chain's CDR3 is CAWSLLSGANVLTF. The DNA of the CDR3 is TGTGCCTGGTCTTTGCTCTCTGGGGCCAACGTCCTGACTTTC.